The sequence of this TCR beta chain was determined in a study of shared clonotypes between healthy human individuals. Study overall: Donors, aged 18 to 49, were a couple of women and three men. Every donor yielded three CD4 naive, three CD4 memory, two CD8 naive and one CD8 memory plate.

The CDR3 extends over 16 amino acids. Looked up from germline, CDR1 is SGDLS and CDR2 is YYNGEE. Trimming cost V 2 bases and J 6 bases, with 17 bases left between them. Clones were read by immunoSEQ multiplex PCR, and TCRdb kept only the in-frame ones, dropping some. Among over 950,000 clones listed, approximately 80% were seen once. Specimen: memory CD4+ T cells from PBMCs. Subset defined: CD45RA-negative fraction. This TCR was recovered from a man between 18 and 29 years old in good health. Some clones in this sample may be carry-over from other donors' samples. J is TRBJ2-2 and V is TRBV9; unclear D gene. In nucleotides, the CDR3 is TGTGCCAGCAGCGTTGGAGCAGGAGAAGGAGCCGGGGAGCTGTTTTTT. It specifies CASSVGAGEGAGELFF.